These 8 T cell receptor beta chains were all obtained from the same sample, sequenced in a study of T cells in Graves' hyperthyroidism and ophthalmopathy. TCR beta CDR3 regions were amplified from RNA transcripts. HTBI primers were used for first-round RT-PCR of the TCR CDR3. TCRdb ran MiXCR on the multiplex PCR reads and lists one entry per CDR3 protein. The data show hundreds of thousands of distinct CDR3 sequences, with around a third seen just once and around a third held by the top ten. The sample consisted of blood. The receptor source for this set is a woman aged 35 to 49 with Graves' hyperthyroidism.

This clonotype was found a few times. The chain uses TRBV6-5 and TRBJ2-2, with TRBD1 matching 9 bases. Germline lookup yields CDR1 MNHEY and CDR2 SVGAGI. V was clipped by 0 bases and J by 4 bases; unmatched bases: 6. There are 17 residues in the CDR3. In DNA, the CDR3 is TGTGCCAGCAGTTACTCGGGACAGGGAGTCTCCACCGGGGAGCTGTTTTTT. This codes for CASSYSGQGVSTGELFF.

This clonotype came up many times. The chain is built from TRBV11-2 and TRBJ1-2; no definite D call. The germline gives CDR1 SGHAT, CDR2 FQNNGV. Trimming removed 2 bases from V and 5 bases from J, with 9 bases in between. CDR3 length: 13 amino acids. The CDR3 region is CASSLPDPYGYTF. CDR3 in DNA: TGTGCCAGCAGCTTACCGGACCCATATGGCTACACCTTC.

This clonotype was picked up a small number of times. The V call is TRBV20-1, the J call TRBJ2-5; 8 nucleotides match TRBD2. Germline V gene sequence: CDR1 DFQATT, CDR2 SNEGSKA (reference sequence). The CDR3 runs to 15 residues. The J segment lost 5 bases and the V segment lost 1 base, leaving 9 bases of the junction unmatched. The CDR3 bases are TGCAGTGCTAGAGCCCGGGGGGGCGGGCGGGAGACCCAGTACTTC. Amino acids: CSARARGGGRETQYF.

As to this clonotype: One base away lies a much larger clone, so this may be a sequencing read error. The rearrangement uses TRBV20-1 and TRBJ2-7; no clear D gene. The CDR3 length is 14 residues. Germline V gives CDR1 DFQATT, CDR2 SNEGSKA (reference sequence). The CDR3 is CSAGDGAHPYEQYF. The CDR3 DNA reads TGCAGTGCTGGAGATGGCGCACACCCCTACGAGCAGTACTTC.

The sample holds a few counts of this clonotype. The DNA for the CDR3 is TGTGCCAGCAGCTTAGAGACCAGGGATACGCAGTATTTT. Translated, it gives CASSLETRDTQYF. The chain joins TRBV7-2 to TRBJ2-3, with unresolved D. This CDR3 spans 13 amino acids. CDR1 and CDR2 (germline): SGHTA, FQGNSA. Between the trimmed V and J ends, which lost 1 base and 6 bases, there was a span of 8 bases.

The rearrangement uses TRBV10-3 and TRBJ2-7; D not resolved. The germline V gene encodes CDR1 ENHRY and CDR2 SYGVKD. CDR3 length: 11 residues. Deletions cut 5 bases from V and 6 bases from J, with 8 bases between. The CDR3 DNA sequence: TGTGCCATCAGTCCGGGCGGCGAGCAGTACTTC. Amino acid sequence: CAISPGGEQYF.

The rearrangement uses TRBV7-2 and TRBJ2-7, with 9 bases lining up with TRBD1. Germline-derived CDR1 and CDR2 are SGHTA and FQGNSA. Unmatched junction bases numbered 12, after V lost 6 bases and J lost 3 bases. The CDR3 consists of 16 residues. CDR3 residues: CASSPGRGQGRYEQYF. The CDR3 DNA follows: TGTGCCAGCAGTCCCGGCCGGGGACAGGGACGCTACGAGCAGTACTTC.

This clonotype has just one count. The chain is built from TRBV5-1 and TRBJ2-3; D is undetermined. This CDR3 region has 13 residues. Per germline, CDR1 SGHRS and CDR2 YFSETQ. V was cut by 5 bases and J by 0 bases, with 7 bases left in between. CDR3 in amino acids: CASRAPSTDTQYF. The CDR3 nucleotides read TGCGCCAGCAGAGCCCCCAGCACAGATACGCAGTATTTT.